This T cell receptor (beta chain) was identified in a study of cytomegalovirus exposure and HLA in healthy donors. Study details: HLA-typed donors were the source of around 85 million unique TCRs held in an early data release.

The CDR3 sequence is 15 residues long. Looked up from germline, CDR1 is LNHDA and CDR2 is SQIVND (reference sequence). Trimming stripped 2 bases from V and 3 bases from J, with 11 bases between. PCR involved 60 Vbeta and 13 Jbeta primers. Using immunoSEQ multiplex PCR, the repertoire was profiled, and TCRdb retains in-frame clones only, with some absent. The sample has roughly 190,000 clones; the top ten hold 5.5% to 7.5%. General study results and limits: HLA allele associations emerged for roughly 17,000 TCR beta sequences in a later analysis, at 0.05 false discovery rate. Most TCR beta V segments were productive about 90% or about 30% of the time in an earlier analysis.

As regards this clone: Antigen specificity is unknown.

This sequence joins TRBV19 and TRBJ1-5, with D perhaps matching TRBD1 (5 bases). Specimen: PBMCs. This receptor was taken from a man younger than 40 in good health and CMV-seronegative. The CDR3 region is CASSIRQGFNQPQHF. For the CDR3, the DNA is TGTGCCAGTAGTATACGGCAGGGATTCAATCAGCCCCAGCATTTT.